A selection of T cell receptor beta chains follows, all from one sample in a study of T cells in Graves' hyperthyroidism and ophthalmopathy. TCRdb reprocessed the multiplex PCR reads with MiXCR, giving one entry per CDR3 protein. The data hold about 600,000 distinct CDR3 sequences, with 16% observed a single time. Sequencing used blood. These receptors originate from a woman aged 40 to 49 with Graves' ophthalmopathy. The CDR3 runs from the conserved cysteine through the conserved F or W. A D gene is named only where the DNA matches it firmly. Expanded clones are given a class, and other clones once, few, many or no size at all.

J gene: TRBJ2-3; V gene: TRBV24-1; clone size: NA; D gene: NA; CDR3 DNA: TGTGCCACCAGTGATTTCGGGCCTGATACGCAGTATTTT; CDR3 protein: CATSDFGPDTQYF
J gene: TRBJ1-1; V gene: TRBV29-1; clone size: NA; D gene: NA; CDR3 DNA: TGCAGCGTTGAAGATTCAAGTAAGAACACTGAAGCTTTCTTT; CDR3 protein: CSVEDSSKNTEAFF
J gene: TRBJ1-2; V gene: TRBV13; clone size: NA; D gene: NA; CDR3 DNA: TGTGCCAGCAGCTTGTATACAGAGAACTATGGCTACACCTTC; CDR3 protein: CASSLYTENYGYTF
J gene: TRBJ2-5; V gene: TRBV5-1; clone size: NA; D gene: TRBD2; CDR3 DNA: TGCGCCAGCAGCTCCGGGCAAACTAGCGGTAGAATTCAAGAGACCCAGTACTTC; CDR3 protein: CASSSGQTSGRIQETQYF
J gene: TRBJ2-4; V gene: TRBV20-1; clone size: NA; D gene: TRBD2; CDR3 DNA: TGCAGTGCTCCCACCCAAGCGGGGACTCTAGCCAAAAACATTCAGTACTTC; CDR3 protein: CSAPTQAGTLAKNIQYF
J gene: TRBJ1-5; V gene: TRBV20-1; clone size: few; D gene: NA; CDR3 DNA: TGCAGTGTGCGGGGCCAGGGTTTCCAGCCCCAGCATTTT; CDR3 protein: CSVRGQGFQPQHF
J gene: TRBJ2-7; V gene: TRBV4-2; clone size: many; D gene: TRBD2; CDR3 DNA: TGTGCCAGCAGCCAAGGGGGGGGAGCGGTCGACGAGCAGTACTTC; CDR3 protein: CASSQGGGAVDEQYF
J gene: TRBJ1-2; V gene: TRBV3-1; clone size: few; D gene: NA; CDR3 DNA: TGTGCCAGCAGCCTCACCCCAAGGGGGTCGCTAGGCTACACCTTC; CDR3 protein: CASSLTPRGSLGYTF
J gene: TRBJ2-3; V gene: TRBV7-8; clone size: many; D gene: TRBD2; CDR3 DNA: TGTGCCAGCAGCTTAGCACTAGCGGAAAGCACAGATACGCAGTATTTT; CDR3 protein: CASSLALAESTDTQYF
J gene: TRBJ1-5; V gene: TRBV7-9; clone size: many; D gene: TRBD1; CDR3 DNA: TGTGCCAGCAGCTTTAGTAGGACAGGCGCCAATCAGCCCCAGCATTTT; CDR3 protein: CASSFSRTGANQPQHF
J gene: TRBJ2-5; V gene: TRBV4-1; clone size: NA; D gene: NA; CDR3 DNA: TGCGCCAGCAGCCAAGAAGCCCAAGAGACCCAGTACTTC; CDR3 protein: CASSQEAQETQYF
J gene: TRBJ1-1; V gene: TRBV19; clone size: NA; D gene: TRBD1; CDR3 DNA: TGTGCCAGTAGTATAAGGGACAGGGGCCGCTCAGTTTACTCGATGAACACTGAAGCTTTCTTT; CDR3 protein: CASSIRDRGRSVYSMNTEAFF
J gene: TRBJ2-1; V gene: TRBV5-1; clone size: many; D gene: TRBD2; CDR3 DNA: TGCGCCAGCAGCTTGAGCGGGACGGAATACAATGAGCAGTTCTTC; CDR3 protein: CASSLSGTEYNEQFF
J gene: TRBJ2-1; V gene: TRBV27; clone size: many; D gene: NA; CDR3 DNA: TGTGCCAGCAGTTCAGGGGTCAGCTCCTACAATGAGCAGTTCTTC; CDR3 protein: CASSSGVSSYNEQFF
J gene: TRBJ2-7; V gene: TRBV2; clone size: many; D gene: TRBD1; CDR3 DNA: TGTGCCAGCAGTCGACAGGGGAGCTCCCCCGAGCAGTACTTC; CDR3 protein: CASSRQGSSPEQYF
J gene: TRBJ1-6; V gene: TRBV15; clone size: NA; D gene: NA; CDR3 DNA: TGTGCCACCAGCAGAGGGGAAGGTTCACCCCTCCACTTT; CDR3 protein: CATSRGEGSPLHF
J gene: TRBJ2-2; V gene: TRBV5-1; clone size: NA; D gene: TRBD2; CDR3 DNA: TGTGCCAGCAGCTTAAGAGCGGGAGGGCTGAGGAACACCGGGGAGCTGTTTTTT; CDR3 protein: CASSLRAGGLRNTGELFF
J gene: TRBJ2-2; V gene: TRBV5-5; clone size: NA; D gene: NA; CDR3 DNA: TGTGCCAGCAGCTTGGTGGCTTCCGGGGAGCTGTTTTTT; CDR3 protein: CASSLVASGELFF
J gene: TRBJ1-1; V gene: TRBV20-1; clone size: NA; D gene: NA; CDR3 DNA: TGCAGTGCTAGAGATATAACCTCTGGAGCTGAAGCTTTCTTT; CDR3 protein: CSARDITSGAEAFF
J gene: TRBJ2-1; V gene: TRBV5-5; clone size: few; D gene: TRBD2; CDR3 DNA: TGTGCCAGCAGCTTGACGCCGGGGGCTAGCGGGACCTACAATGAGCAGTTCTTC; CDR3 protein: CASSLTPGASGTYNEQFF
J gene: TRBJ2-7; V gene: TRBV10-3; clone size: many; D gene: NA; CDR3 DNA: TGTGCCATCAGTGATCCTGGCAGGTACTACGAGCAGTACTTC; CDR3 protein: CAISDPGRYYEQYF
J gene: TRBJ1-2; V gene: TRBV28; clone size: many; D gene: TRBD1; CDR3 DNA: TGTGCCAGCAGTTTGACCGGGACAGGGAGGGTAAACTATGGCTACACCTTC; CDR3 protein: CASSLTGTGRVNYGYTF
J gene: TRBJ2-1; V gene: TRBV9; clone size: few; D gene: NA; CDR3 DNA: TGTGCCAGCAGCGTAGAGGGACTTCCCAACTACAATGAGCAGTTCTTC; CDR3 protein: CASSVEGLPNYNEQFF
J gene: TRBJ2-2; V gene: TRBV24-1; clone size: NA; D gene: NA; CDR3 DNA: TGTGCCACCAGTGATTCCGGACACACGTTTCGGGAGCTGTTTTTT; CDR3 protein: CATSDSGHTFRELFF
J gene: TRBJ2-1; V gene: TRBV18; clone size: NA; D gene: TRBD1; CDR3 DNA: TGTGCCAGCTCACCTATACAGGGGGTAGACAATGAGCAGTTCTTC; CDR3 protein: CASSPIQGVDNEQFF
J gene: TRBJ2-5; V gene: TRBV7-8; clone size: NA; D gene: TRBD1; CDR3 DNA: TGTGCCAGCAGCCGTACGCGGACAGGGGGTAGAGAGACCCAGTACTTC; CDR3 protein: CASSRTRTGGRETQYF
J gene: TRBJ2-1; V gene: TRBV6-2/TRBV6-3; clone size: NA; D gene: NA; CDR3 DNA: TGTGCCATAAGGGCATTTCCCTACAATGAGCAGTTCTTC; CDR3 protein: CAIRAFPYNEQFF
J gene: TRBJ2-2; V gene: TRBV6-1; clone size: few; D gene: TRBD1; CDR3 DNA: TGTGCCAGCAGTTCCGGGACAGGGTCCGGGGAGCTGTTTTTT; CDR3 protein: CASSSGTGSGELFF
J gene: TRBJ2-1; V gene: TRBV7-3; clone size: many; D gene: NA; CDR3 DNA: TGTGCCAGCAGCTCCGGCGGGGCTTTCAATGAGCAGTTCTTC; CDR3 protein: CASSSGGAFNEQFF
J gene: TRBJ2-1; V gene: TRBV7-9; clone size: NA; D gene: NA; CDR3 DNA: TGTGCCAGCAGCTTAGGCGGGGCGCGATCGGCCCATGAGCAGTTCTTC; CDR3 protein: CASSLGGARSAHEQFF
J gene: TRBJ1-1; V gene: TRBV11-2; clone size: few; D gene: NA; CDR3 DNA: TGTGCCAGCAGCCCCCGACAGAGTCACACTGAAGCTTTCTTT; CDR3 protein: CASSPRQSHTEAFF
J gene: TRBJ1-2; V gene: TRBV3-1; clone size: NA; D gene: NA; CDR3 DNA: TGTGCCAGCAGCCAATTTAGCGGCCAGGGGCCTAACTATGGCTACACCTTC; CDR3 protein: CASSQFSGQGPNYGYTF
J gene: TRBJ2-7; V gene: TRBV4-2; clone size: many; D gene: TRBD2; CDR3 DNA: TGTGCCAGCAGCCAAGGGACTAGCGGGGGGGCCTACGAGCAGTACTTC; CDR3 protein: CASSQGTSGGAYEQYF
J gene: TRBJ1-4; V gene: TRBV5-1; clone size: many; D gene: NA; CDR3 DNA: TGCGCCAGCAGCCGGGACGGAACAACTAATGAAAAACTGTTTTTT; CDR3 protein: CASSRDGTTNEKLFF
J gene: TRBJ1-6; V gene: TRBV5-6; clone size: NA; D gene: NA; CDR3 DNA: TGTGCCAGCAGCTCGCGGACTTTTTTGACACCCCTCCACTTT; CDR3 protein: CASSSRTFLTPLHF
J gene: TRBJ2-1; V gene: TRBV6-5; clone size: many; D gene: NA; CDR3 DNA: TGTGCCAGCAGTTACTCTTGGGGCTCTGGGTCCTACAATGAGCAGTTCTTC; CDR3 protein: CASSYSWGSGSYNEQFF
J gene: TRBJ2-7; V gene: TRBV7-9; clone size: many; D gene: NA; CDR3 DNA: TGTGCCAGCAGCTTAGGGGCGGGGACCTCCTACGAGCAGTACTTC; CDR3 protein: CASSLGAGTSYEQYF
J gene: TRBJ1-3; V gene: TRBV30; clone size: many; D gene: NA; CDR3 DNA: TGTGCCTGGGCGGCGGGGTATACTAACACCATATATTTT; CDR3 protein: CAWAAGYTNTIYF
J gene: TRBJ1-2; V gene: TRBV20-1; clone size: few; D gene: TRBD1; CDR3 DNA: TGCAGTGCTAGTGGTTGGGACAGGGGGCTAGTCTACACCTTC; CDR3 protein: CSASGWDRGLVYTF
J gene: TRBJ2-7; V gene: TRBV12-3/TRBV12-4; clone size: many; D gene: TRBD2; CDR3 DNA: TGTGCCAGCAACCCTAGCGGGAGGGCCTACGAGCAGTACTTC; CDR3 protein: CASNPSGRAYEQYF
J gene: TRBJ2-7; V gene: TRBV3-1; clone size: many; D gene: NA; CDR3 DNA: TGTGCCAGCAGCCACAGGGGTGTCTACGAGCAGTACTTC; CDR3 protein: CASSHRGVYEQYF
J gene: TRBJ2-1; V gene: TRBV29-1; clone size: few; D gene: TRBD2; CDR3 DNA: TGCAGCGTTGTGTTAATGGGCGGGAGCTCCTACAATGAGCAGTTCTTC; CDR3 protein: CSVVLMGGSSYNEQFF
J gene: TRBJ2-7; V gene: TRBV7-9; clone size: NA; D gene: NA; CDR3 DNA: TGTGCCAGCAGCTCCTTTGGGGCCCTGGCAACGTACGAGCAGTACTTC; CDR3 protein: CASSSFGALATYEQYF
J gene: TRBJ1-2; V gene: TRBV6-1; clone size: few; D gene: NA; CDR3 DNA: TGTGCCAGCTCCGAATACTTGAGATTGGGCTACACCTTC; CDR3 protein: CASSEYLRLGYTF
J gene: TRBJ2-1; V gene: TRBV10-3; clone size: few; D gene: NA; CDR3 DNA: TGTGCCATCAAGGGCGACTACCAATACAATGAGCAGTTCTTC; CDR3 protein: CAIKGDYQYNEQFF
J gene: TRBJ2-1; V gene: TRBV7-2; clone size: many; D gene: TRBD2; CDR3 DNA: TGTGCCAGCAGCTTAGTAGGGACTAGCGGTTACAATGAGCAGTTCTTC; CDR3 protein: CASSLVGTSGYNEQFF
J gene: TRBJ1-1; V gene: TRBV18; clone size: many; D gene: NA; CDR3 DNA: TGTGCCAGCTCACCTAACCAGGGAAACACTGAAGCTTTCTTT; CDR3 protein: CASSPNQGNTEAFF
J gene: TRBJ2-2; V gene: TRBV30; clone size: NA; D gene: NA; CDR3 DNA: TGTGCCTGGAGGGGGCTTGGGTACACCGGGGAGCTGTTTTTT; CDR3 protein: CAWRGLGYTGELFF
J gene: TRBJ1-6; V gene: TRBV11-3; clone size: many; D gene: NA; CDR3 DNA: TGTGCCAGCAGTCGACAAGGACTAAATTCACCCCTCCACTTT; CDR3 protein: CASSRQGLNSPLHF
J gene: TRBJ2-1; V gene: TRBV6-4; clone size: NA; D gene: TRBD1; CDR3 DNA: TGTGCCAGCAGTGACCCGATAGGACAGGGCTACAATGAGCAGTTCTTC; CDR3 protein: CASSDPIGQGYNEQFF
J gene: TRBJ2-7; V gene: TRBV6-1; clone size: many; D gene: NA; CDR3 DNA: TGTGCCAGCAGTTTTGTAGTCGGCGAGCAGTACTTC; CDR3 protein: CASSFVVGEQYF
J gene: TRBJ2-1; V gene: TRBV12-3/TRBV12-4; clone size: few; D gene: NA; CDR3 DNA: TGTGCCAGCAAACCGACAGCGAACTCCTACAATGAGCAGTTCTTC; CDR3 protein: CASKPTANSYNEQFF
J gene: TRBJ2-1; V gene: TRBV11-2; clone size: many; D gene: NA; CDR3 DNA: TGTGCCAGCAGCCAAGATTGGCCCCCCAATGAGCAGTTCTTC; CDR3 protein: CASSQDWPPNEQFF
J gene: TRBJ1-1; V gene: TRBV14; clone size: NA; D gene: NA; CDR3 DNA: TGTGCCAGCAGCCGCTTTATGAACACTGAAGCTTTCTTT; CDR3 protein: CASSRFMNTEAFF
J gene: TRBJ2-3; V gene: TRBV5-5; clone size: few; D gene: TRBD2; CDR3 DNA: TGTGCCAGCATACAATCCGGGAGACTAGCTGCGAAAGCGCAGTATTTT; CDR3 protein: CASIQSGRLAAKAQYF
J gene: TRBJ1-5; V gene: TRBV28; clone size: many; D gene: NA; CDR3 DNA: TGTGCCAGCAGTTTGATAGGGTGGAGTAGCAATCAGCCCCAGCATTTT; CDR3 protein: CASSLIGWSSNQPQHF
J gene: TRBJ2-7; V gene: TRBV5-1; clone size: few; D gene: NA; CDR3 DNA: TGCGCCAGCAGCTTGGCGTCGGGAGCCACCTATTACGAGCAGTACTTC; CDR3 protein: CASSLASGATYYEQYF
J gene: TRBJ1-1; V gene: TRBV29-1; clone size: NA; D gene: NA; CDR3 DNA: TGCAGCGTTCAAGAACTGGGAGGAGTGAACACTGAAGCTTTCTTT; CDR3 protein: CSVQELGGVNTEAFF
J gene: TRBJ2-7; V gene: TRBV28; clone size: NA; D gene: NA; CDR3 DNA: TGTGCCAGCAGTCCTCCGGGCCCCCGGGGGTACGAGCAGTACTTC; CDR3 protein: CASSPPGPRGYEQYF